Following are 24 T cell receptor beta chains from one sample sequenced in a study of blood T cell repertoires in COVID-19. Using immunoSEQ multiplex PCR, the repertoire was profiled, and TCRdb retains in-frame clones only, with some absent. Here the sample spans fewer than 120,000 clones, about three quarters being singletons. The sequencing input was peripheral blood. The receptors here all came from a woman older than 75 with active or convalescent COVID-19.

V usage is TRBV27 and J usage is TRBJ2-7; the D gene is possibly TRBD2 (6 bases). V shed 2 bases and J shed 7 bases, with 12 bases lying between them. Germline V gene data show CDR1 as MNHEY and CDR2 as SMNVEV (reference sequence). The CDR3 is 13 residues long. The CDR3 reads CASSLRAGREQYF. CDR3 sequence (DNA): TGTGCCAGCAGTTTACGTGCAGGGAGGGAGCAGTACTTC.

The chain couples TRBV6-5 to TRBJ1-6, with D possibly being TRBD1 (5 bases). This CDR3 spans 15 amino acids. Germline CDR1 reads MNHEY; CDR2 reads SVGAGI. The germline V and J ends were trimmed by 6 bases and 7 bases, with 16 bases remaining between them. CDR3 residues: CASSNSGVANSPLHF. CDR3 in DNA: TGTGCCAGCAGCAACTCGGGGGTGGCGAATTCACCCCTCCACTTT.

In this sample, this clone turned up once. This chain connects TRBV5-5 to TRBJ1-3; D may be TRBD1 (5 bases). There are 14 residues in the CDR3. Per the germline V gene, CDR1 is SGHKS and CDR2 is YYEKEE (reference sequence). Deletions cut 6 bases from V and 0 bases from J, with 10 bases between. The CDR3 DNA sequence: TGTGCCAGCACCCGCCAGGGCTCTGGAAACACCATATATTTT. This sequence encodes CASTRQGSGNTIYF.

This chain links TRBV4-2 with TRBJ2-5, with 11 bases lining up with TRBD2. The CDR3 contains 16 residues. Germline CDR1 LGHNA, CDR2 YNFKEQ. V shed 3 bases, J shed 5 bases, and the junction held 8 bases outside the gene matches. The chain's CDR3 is CASSHLLAGELETQYF. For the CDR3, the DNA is TGTGCCAGCAGCCACTTACTAGCGGGAGAATTGGAGACCCAGTACTTC.

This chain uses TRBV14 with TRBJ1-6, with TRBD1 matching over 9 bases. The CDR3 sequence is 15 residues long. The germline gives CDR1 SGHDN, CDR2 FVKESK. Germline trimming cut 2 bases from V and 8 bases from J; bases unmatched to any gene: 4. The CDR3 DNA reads TGTGCCAGCAGCCAAACCGGGACAGGGTATTCACCCCTCCACTTT. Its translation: CASSQTGTGYSPLHF.

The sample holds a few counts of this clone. The CDR3 is CASSFTGQGAEAFF. CDR3 coding DNA: TGCGCCAGCAGCTTCACGGGACAGGGAGCTGAAGCTTTCTTT. The V call is TRBV5-1, the J call TRBJ1-1; 9 bases line up with TRBD1. The CDR3 has 14 amino acids. CDR1 and CDR2 from the germline V gene are SGHRS and YFSETQ. V trimming: 2 bases; J trimming: 6 bases; junction bases outside the gene matches: 5.

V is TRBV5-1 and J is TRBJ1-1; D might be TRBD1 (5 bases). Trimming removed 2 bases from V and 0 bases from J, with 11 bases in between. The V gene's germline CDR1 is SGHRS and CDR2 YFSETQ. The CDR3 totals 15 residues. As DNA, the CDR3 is TGCGCCAGCAGCTTAGGACAACACATGAACACTGAAGCTTTCTTT. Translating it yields CASSLGQHMNTEAFF. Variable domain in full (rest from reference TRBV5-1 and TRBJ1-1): KAGVTQTPRYLIKTRGQQVTLSCSPISGHRSVSWYQQTPGQGLQFLFEYFSETQRNKGNFPGRFSGRQFSNSRSEMNVSTLELGDSALYLCASSLGQHMNTEAFFGQGTRLTVV.

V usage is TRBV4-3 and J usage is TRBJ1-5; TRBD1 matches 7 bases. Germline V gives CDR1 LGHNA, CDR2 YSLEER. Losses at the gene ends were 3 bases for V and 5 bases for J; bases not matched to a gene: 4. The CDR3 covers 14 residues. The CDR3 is CASSHRQGDQPQHF. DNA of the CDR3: TGCGCCAGCAGCCACCGACAGGGCGATCAGCCCCAGCATTTT.

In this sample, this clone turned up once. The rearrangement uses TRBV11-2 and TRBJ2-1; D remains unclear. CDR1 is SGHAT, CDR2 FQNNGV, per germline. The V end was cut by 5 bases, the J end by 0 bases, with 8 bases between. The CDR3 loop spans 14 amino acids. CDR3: CASSRIISYNEQFF. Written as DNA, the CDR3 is TGTGCCAGCAGCCGTATTATCTCCTACAATGAGCAGTTCTTC.

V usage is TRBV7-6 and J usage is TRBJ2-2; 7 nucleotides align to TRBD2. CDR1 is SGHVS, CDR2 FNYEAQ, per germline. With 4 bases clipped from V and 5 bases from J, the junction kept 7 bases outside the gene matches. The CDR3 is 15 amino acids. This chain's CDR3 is CASSSGGLRTGELFF. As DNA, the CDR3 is TGTGCCAGCAGCTCGGGGGGACTACGGACCGGGGAGCTGTTTTTT.

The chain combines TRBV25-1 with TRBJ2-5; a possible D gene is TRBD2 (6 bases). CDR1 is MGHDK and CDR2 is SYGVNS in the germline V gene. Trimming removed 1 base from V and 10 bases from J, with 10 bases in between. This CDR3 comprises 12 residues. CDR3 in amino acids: CASSESGGLQYF. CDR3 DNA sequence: TGTGCCAGCAGTGAATCCGGGGGACTCCAGTACTTC.

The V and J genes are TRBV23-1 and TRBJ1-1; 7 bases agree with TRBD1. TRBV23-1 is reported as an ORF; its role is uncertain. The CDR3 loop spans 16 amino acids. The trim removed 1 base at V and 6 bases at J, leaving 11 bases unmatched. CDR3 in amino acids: CASSQLRRIGQAEAFF. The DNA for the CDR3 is TGCGCCAGCAGTCAATTGCGACGAATTGGACAGGCTGAAGCTTTCTTT.

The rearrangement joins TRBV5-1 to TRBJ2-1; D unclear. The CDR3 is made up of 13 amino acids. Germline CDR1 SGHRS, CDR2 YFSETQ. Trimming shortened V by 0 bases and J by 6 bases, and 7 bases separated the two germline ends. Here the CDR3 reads CASSLVNSNEQFF. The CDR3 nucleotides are TGCGCCAGCAGCTTGGTCAACAGCAATGAGCAGTTCTTC.

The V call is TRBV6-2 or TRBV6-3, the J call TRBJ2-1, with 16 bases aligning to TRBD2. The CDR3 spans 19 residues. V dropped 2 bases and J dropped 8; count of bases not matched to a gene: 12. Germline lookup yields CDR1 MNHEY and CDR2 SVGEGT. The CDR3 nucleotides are TGTGCCAGCAGTTACCTGGGACTAGCGGGAGGGTGGAAGGAGGATGAGCAGTTCTTC. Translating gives CASSYLGLAGGWKEDEQFF.

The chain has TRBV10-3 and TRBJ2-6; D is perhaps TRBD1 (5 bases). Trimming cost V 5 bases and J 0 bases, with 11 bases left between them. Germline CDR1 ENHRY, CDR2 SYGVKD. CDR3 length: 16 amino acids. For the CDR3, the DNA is TGTGCCATCAGTCAGGGAAGGGACTCTGGGGCCAACGTCCTGACTTTC. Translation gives CAISQGRDSGANVLTF.

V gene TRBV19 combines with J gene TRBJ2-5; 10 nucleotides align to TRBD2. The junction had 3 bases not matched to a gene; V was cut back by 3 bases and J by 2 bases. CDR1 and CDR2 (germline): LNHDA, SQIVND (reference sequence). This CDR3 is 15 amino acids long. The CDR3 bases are TGTGCCAGTAGTATGGGGACTAGCGTACAAGAGACCCAGTACTTC. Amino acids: CASSMGTSVQETQYF.

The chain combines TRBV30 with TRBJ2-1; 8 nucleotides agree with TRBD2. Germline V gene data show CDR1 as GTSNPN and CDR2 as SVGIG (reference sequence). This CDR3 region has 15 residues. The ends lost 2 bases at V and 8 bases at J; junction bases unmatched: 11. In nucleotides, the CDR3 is TGTGCCTGGAGTCTAGGGGGGCGGGAGGTCGATGAGCAGTTCTTC. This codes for CAWSLGGREVDEQFF.

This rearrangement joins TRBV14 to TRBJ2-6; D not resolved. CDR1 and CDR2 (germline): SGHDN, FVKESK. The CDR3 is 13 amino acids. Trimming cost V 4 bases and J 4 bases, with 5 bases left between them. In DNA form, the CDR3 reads TGTGCCAGCAGCCTCCGGGGGGCCAACGTCCTGACTTTC. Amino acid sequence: CASSLRGANVLTF.

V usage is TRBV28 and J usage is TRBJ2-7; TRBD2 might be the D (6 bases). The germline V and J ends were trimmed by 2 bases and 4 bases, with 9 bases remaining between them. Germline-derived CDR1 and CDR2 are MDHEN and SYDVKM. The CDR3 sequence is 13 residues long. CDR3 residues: CASSLGGWYEQYF. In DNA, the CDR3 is TGTGCCAGCAGTTTAGGGGGGTGGTACGAGCAGTACTTC.

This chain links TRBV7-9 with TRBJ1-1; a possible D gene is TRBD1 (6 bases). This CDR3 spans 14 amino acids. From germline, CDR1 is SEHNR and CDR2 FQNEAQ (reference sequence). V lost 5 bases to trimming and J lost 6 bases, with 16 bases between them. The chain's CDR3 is CASSTRQDRPEAFF. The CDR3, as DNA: TGTGCCAGCAGCACACGGCAAGACAGGCCTGAAGCTTTCTTT.

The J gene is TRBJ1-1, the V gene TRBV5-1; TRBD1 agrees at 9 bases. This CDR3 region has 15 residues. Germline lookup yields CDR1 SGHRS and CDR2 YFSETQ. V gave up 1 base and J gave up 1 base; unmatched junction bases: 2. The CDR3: CASSLSGQGNTEAFF. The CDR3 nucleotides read TGCGCCAGCAGCTTGTCGGGACAGGGGAACACTGAAGCTTTCTTT.

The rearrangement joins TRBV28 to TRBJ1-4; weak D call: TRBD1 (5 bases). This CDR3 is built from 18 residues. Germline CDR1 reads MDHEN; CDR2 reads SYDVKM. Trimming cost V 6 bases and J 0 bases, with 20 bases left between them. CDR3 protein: CASRLPRGLGTTNEKLFF. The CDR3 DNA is TGTGCCAGCAGACTTCCTAGGGGATTAGGGACAACTAATGAAAAACTGTTTTTT.

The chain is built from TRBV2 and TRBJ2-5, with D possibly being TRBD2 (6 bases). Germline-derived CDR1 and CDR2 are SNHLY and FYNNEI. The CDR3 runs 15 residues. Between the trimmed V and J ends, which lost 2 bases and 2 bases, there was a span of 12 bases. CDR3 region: CASSERGSGQETQYF. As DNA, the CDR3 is TGTGCCAGCAGTGAAAGAGGTAGCGGACAAGAGACCCAGTACTTC.

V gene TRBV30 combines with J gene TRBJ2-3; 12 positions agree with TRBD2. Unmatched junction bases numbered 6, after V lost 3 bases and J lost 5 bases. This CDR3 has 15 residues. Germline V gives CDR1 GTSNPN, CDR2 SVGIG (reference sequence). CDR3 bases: TGTGCCTGGAGCCTACTAGCGGGAGGTAAAGATACGCAGTATTTT. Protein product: CAWSLLAGGKDTQYF.